This is a list of T cell receptor beta chains from one sample in a study of cytomegalovirus exposure and HLA in healthy donors. Assay used: immunoSEQ multiplex PCR; TCRdb lists only in-frame clones, some missing. The sample holds about 93,000 clones, about 80% seen once. Specimen: PBMCs. All receptors come from a young man in good health and CMV-seronegative. Each CDR3 is given with its conserved first and last residue. Each record gives: CDR3 DNA, CDR3 protein, clone size, V gene, J gene, D gene. A D gene is named only where the DNA matches it firmly. Where a row states a size, it is once, few, many or the class of an expanded clone; other rows omit it.

cdr3_nt: TGTGCCAGCCACACGGGAGTCTCTGGGGCCAACGTCCTGACTTTC
cdr3_aa: CASHTGVSGANVLTF
clone_size: few
v_call: TRBV19
j_call: TRBJ2-6
d_call: -

cdr3_nt: TGTGCCTGGAGTAGCGGGATAAACTATGGCTACACCTTC
cdr3_aa: CAWSSGINYGYTF
clone_size: -
v_call: TRBV30
j_call: TRBJ1-2
d_call: -

cdr3_nt: TGTGCCTGGAGTCAGGGGACGGGCACTGAAGCTTTCTTT
cdr3_aa: CAWSQGTGTEAFF
clone_size: -
v_call: TRBV30
j_call: TRBJ1-1
d_call: -

cdr3_nt: TGCGCCAGCAGTGGACAGGGGGCGAGGACCGGGGAGCTGTTTTTT
cdr3_aa: CASSGQGARTGELFF
clone_size: -
v_call: TRBV10-1
j_call: TRBJ2-2
d_call: TRBD1

cdr3_nt: TGTGCCTGGGGTGCTAGGGAGGGTCAGCCCCAGCATTTT
cdr3_aa: CAWGAREGQPQHF
clone_size: -
v_call: TRBV30
j_call: TRBJ1-5
d_call: -

cdr3_nt: TGTGCCAGCAGCTGGGCCGGGACTAGCGCCTACGAGCAGTACTTC
cdr3_aa: CASSWAGTSAYEQYF
clone_size: -
v_call: TRBV5-4
j_call: TRBJ2-7
d_call: TRBD2

cdr3_nt: TGTGCCACCCAAATCAGTCTGGACAGACTTTTCGGGACCCAGTACTTC
cdr3_aa: CATQISLDRLFGTQYF
clone_size: -
v_call: TRBV7-2
j_call: TRBJ2-5
d_call: -

cdr3_nt: TGTGCCAGCAGTTCCTCGACAGGGTCCTACGAGCAGTACTTC
cdr3_aa: CASSSSTGSYEQYF
clone_size: -
v_call: TRBV28
j_call: TRBJ2-7
d_call: TRBD1

cdr3_nt: TGTGCCAGCAGTGAATTGTTAGTACAGCCCGGCTACACCTTC
cdr3_aa: CASSELLVQPGYTF
clone_size: -
v_call: TRBV6-1
j_call: TRBJ1-2
d_call: -

cdr3_nt: TGCGCCAGCAGCATAAAACAGGGTTACGAGCAGTACTTC
cdr3_aa: CASSIKQGYEQYF
clone_size: -
v_call: TRBV5-1
j_call: TRBJ2-7
d_call: -

cdr3_nt: TGTGCCAGCAGGTCCCGACGGGTGATGCCAACTAATGAAAAACTGTTTTTT
cdr3_aa: CASRSRRVMPTNEKLFF
clone_size: -
v_call: TRBV27
j_call: TRBJ1-4
d_call: -

cdr3_nt: TGTGCCAGCAGCCCCGTCCCGACAGGAACCCAAGAGACCCAGTACTTC
cdr3_aa: CASSPVPTGTQETQYF
clone_size: -
v_call: TRBV5-4
j_call: TRBJ2-5
d_call: -

cdr3_nt: TGTGCCAGCTCGACAAGGACTAGCACAGATACGCAGTATTTT
cdr3_aa: CASSTRTSTDTQYF
clone_size: -
v_call: TRBV18
j_call: TRBJ2-3
d_call: -

cdr3_nt: TGCGCCAGCAGCCCCCCTGGAGGGGCCGGGGCTGAAGCTTTCTTT
cdr3_aa: CASSPPGGAGAEAFF
clone_size: -
v_call: TRBV4-3
j_call: TRBJ1-1
d_call: -

cdr3_nt: TGCGCCAGCAGCTCAACAGGGGGTGGTAACACCGGGGAGCTGTTTTTT
cdr3_aa: CASSSTGGGNTGELFF
clone_size: -
v_call: TRBV5-1
j_call: TRBJ2-2
d_call: TRBD1

cdr3_nt: TGTGCCATCAGCGAGGGACGGGACACAGATACGCAGTATTTT
cdr3_aa: CAISEGRDTDTQYF
clone_size: -
v_call: TRBV10-3
j_call: TRBJ2-3
d_call: -

cdr3_nt: TGTGCCTGGGCCAGCGGGGAGGCCCTCGGGGATACGCAGTATTTT
cdr3_aa: CAWASGEALGDTQYF
clone_size: once
v_call: TRBV30
j_call: TRBJ2-3
d_call: TRBD2

cdr3_nt: TGTGCCAGCAGCTTAAATCGCGGTAGCTCCTATAATTCACCCCTCCACTTT
cdr3_aa: CASSLNRGSSYNSPLHF
clone_size: -
v_call: TRBV7-2
j_call: TRBJ1-6
d_call: -

cdr3_nt: TGTGCCAGCAGCCAAGATGGACTAGCGGGGGGCAACTCTGGGGCCAACGTCCTGACTTTC
cdr3_aa: CASSQDGLAGGNSGANVLTF
clone_size: -
v_call: TRBV4-2
j_call: TRBJ2-6
d_call: TRBD2

cdr3_nt: TGTGCCAGCTCACCGACACTAGCGGGAGGAACCTACAATGAGCAGTTCTTC
cdr3_aa: CASSPTLAGGTYNEQFF
clone_size: -
v_call: TRBV18
j_call: TRBJ2-1
d_call: TRBD2

cdr3_nt: TGTGCCAGCAGTAACATCAACCGTGGCTACACCTTC
cdr3_aa: CASSNINRGYTF
clone_size: -
v_call: TRBV2
j_call: TRBJ1-2
d_call: -

cdr3_nt: TGTGCCAGCAGCTTAGCCCCAGGCTCCTACGAGCAGTACTTC
cdr3_aa: CASSLAPGSYEQYF
clone_size: once
v_call: TRBV7-6
j_call: TRBJ2-7
d_call: -

cdr3_nt: TGTGCCATCAGTCCCACCACAGGGGCAGATACGCAGTATTTT
cdr3_aa: CAISPTTGADTQYF
clone_size: few
v_call: TRBV10-3
j_call: TRBJ2-3
d_call: TRBD1

cdr3_nt: TGTGCCAGCAGTAAGACTAGCGGGCTGTCCTACGAGCAGTACTTC
cdr3_aa: CASSKTSGLSYEQYF
clone_size: -
v_call: TRBV6-5
j_call: TRBJ2-7
d_call: TRBD2

cdr3_nt: TGTGCCAGCAGTGACTCGGACGCGGGGGAGCAGTTCTTC
cdr3_aa: CASSDSDAGEQFF
clone_size: few
v_call: TRBV6-4
j_call: TRBJ2-1
d_call: -

cdr3_nt: TGTGCCAGCTCACCAAGAACAGGGGGCGGTCAGCCCCAGCATTTT
cdr3_aa: CASSPRTGGGQPQHF
clone_size: few
v_call: TRBV18
j_call: TRBJ1-5
d_call: TRBD1

cdr3_nt: TGTGCCAGCAGTGACGGAGAGAGCACAGATACGCAGTATTTT
cdr3_aa: CASSDGESTDTQYF
clone_size: few
v_call: TRBV6-4
j_call: TRBJ2-3
d_call: -

cdr3_nt: TGTGCCAGCAGTTTGCGGACAGGGAGGGGCACTGAAGCTTTCTTT
cdr3_aa: CASSLRTGRGTEAFF
clone_size: -
v_call: TRBV27
j_call: TRBJ1-1
d_call: TRBD1

cdr3_nt: TGTGCCAGCAGCTTACAACGGGCAGGGGATGGCTACACCTTC
cdr3_aa: CASSLQRAGDGYTF
clone_size: -
v_call: TRBV7-9
j_call: TRBJ1-2
d_call: -

cdr3_nt: TGCGCCAGCAGCTTGGTAGGGGGCGCCGGAACTGAAGCTTTCTTT
cdr3_aa: CASSLVGGAGTEAFF
clone_size: -
v_call: TRBV5-1
j_call: TRBJ1-1
d_call: TRBD1

cdr3_nt: TGCGCCAGCAGTGAGGGGGACAGGGACACCGGGGAGCTGTTTTTT
cdr3_aa: CASSEGDRDTGELFF
clone_size: -
v_call: TRBV10-1
j_call: TRBJ2-2
d_call: TRBD1

cdr3_nt: TGTGCCAGCAGCGTAGGGAGAAACTCTGGGGCCAACGTCCTGACTTTC
cdr3_aa: CASSVGRNSGANVLTF
clone_size: -
v_call: TRBV9
j_call: TRBJ2-6
d_call: -

cdr3_nt: TGCGCCAGCAAGGCAGGGTGGGAGCAGTACTTC
cdr3_aa: CASKAGWEQYF
clone_size: -
v_call: TRBV5-1
j_call: TRBJ2-7
d_call: -

cdr3_nt: TGTGCCAGCAGTTTGGGACTAGCGGGAGGATCCGCCGGGGAGCTGTTTTTT
cdr3_aa: CASSLGLAGGSAGELFF
clone_size: -
v_call: TRBV27
j_call: TRBJ2-2
d_call: TRBD2

cdr3_nt: TGCGCCAGCAGCCAAGCGTGGGGCTGGTACTACGAGCAGTACTTC
cdr3_aa: CASSQAWGWYYEQYF
clone_size: -
v_call: TRBV4-3
j_call: TRBJ2-7
d_call: -

cdr3_nt: TGTGCCAGCAGTACAACAGGGCGGACCGGGGAGCTGTTTTTT
cdr3_aa: CASSTTGRTGELFF
clone_size: -
v_call: TRBV6-1
j_call: TRBJ2-2
d_call: -

cdr3_nt: TGTGCCAGCAGCGACCCCAGGGGGGGCACAGATACGCAGTATTTT
cdr3_aa: CASSDPRGGTDTQYF
clone_size: -
v_call: TRBV6-6
j_call: TRBJ2-3
d_call: -